This TCR beta chain appears in the sequencing data of a study of technical replicates of blood from a handful of donors. With V trimmed by 0 bases and J by 4 bases, 6 bases remained unmatched. Germline V gene data show CDR1 as SGHKS and CDR2 as YYEKEE (reference sequence). The CDR3 totals 16 residues. Assay: immunoSEQ multiplex PCR; the TCRdb copy retains only in-frame clones and omits some. The table has tens of thousands of clones, approximately 97% seen once; the top ten hold roughly 0.26%. Material for sequencing was T cells isolated from PBMCs. The J gene is TRBJ1-1, the V gene TRBV5-5; 10 bases are shared with TRBD1. The clonotype comes from a human donor in good health. CDR3 protein: CASSLGDRGVSTEAFF. CDR3 nucleotide sequence: TGTGCCAGCAGCTTGGGGGACAGGGGAGTGAGCACTGAAGCTTTCTTT.